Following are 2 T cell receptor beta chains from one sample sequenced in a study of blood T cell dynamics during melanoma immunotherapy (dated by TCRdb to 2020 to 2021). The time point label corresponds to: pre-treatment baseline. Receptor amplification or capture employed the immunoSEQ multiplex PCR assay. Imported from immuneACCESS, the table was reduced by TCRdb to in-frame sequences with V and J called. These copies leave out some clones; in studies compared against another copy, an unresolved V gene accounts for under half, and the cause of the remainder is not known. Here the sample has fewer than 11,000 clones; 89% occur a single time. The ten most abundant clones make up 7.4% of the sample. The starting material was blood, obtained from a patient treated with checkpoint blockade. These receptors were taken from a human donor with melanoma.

CDR3 protein: CASSAFGGDTQYF. CDR3 bases: TGTGCCAGCAGCGCTTTCGGGGGGGATACGCAGTATTTT. This chain connects TRBV7-9 to TRBJ2-3; 7 nucleotides align to TRBD2. Germline V gives CDR1 SEHNR, CDR2 FQNEAQ (reference sequence). The CDR3 is 13 amino acids. J lost 6 bases, V lost 5 bases, and 5 bases had no gene match.

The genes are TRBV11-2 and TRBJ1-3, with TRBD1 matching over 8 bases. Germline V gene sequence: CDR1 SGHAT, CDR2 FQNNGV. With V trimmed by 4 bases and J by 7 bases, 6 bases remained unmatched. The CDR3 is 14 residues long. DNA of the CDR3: TGTGCCAGCAGCTATCCGGGACAGGATAACACCATATATTTT. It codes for CASSYPGQDNTIYF.